These T cell receptor beta chains were read from a single sample in a study of response to subunit inactivated influenza vaccine. TCRdb ran MiXCR on the RT-PCR reads and lists one entry per CDR3 protein. This repertoire shows around 750,000 distinct CDR3 sequences, 21% found once; its top ten account for roughly 10%. Source: PBMCs from blood, taken around 5 days after vaccination. These receptors were taken from a man over 45 who received an inactivated influenza vaccine. CDR3s include the opening cysteine and the closing phenylalanine or tryptophan. The order of the fields is D gene, J gene, V gene, CDR3 protein. The D gene is left open where the match is weak.

d_gene: NA
j_gene: TRBJ2-3
v_gene: TRBV18
CDR3aa: CASSPEQGSTDTQYF

d_gene: TRBD1
j_gene: TRBJ1-1
v_gene: TRBV4-3
CDR3aa: CASSVQGATEAFF

d_gene: NA
j_gene: TRBJ2-7
v_gene: TRBV5-6
CDR3aa: CASSLVTVYEQYF

d_gene: TRBD1
j_gene: TRBJ2-1
v_gene: TRBV6-2/TRBV6-3
CDR3aa: CASSGGQLYTYNEQFF

d_gene: NA
j_gene: TRBJ2-1
v_gene: TRBV4-3
CDR3aa: CASSHSIPVNEQFF

d_gene: TRBD2
j_gene: TRBJ2-1
v_gene: TRBV20-1
CDR3aa: CSASGAGETYNEQFF

d_gene: NA
j_gene: TRBJ2-1
v_gene: TRBV7-6
CDR3aa: CASSLGRGGGPYNEQFF

d_gene: NA
j_gene: TRBJ2-2
v_gene: TRBV14
CDR3aa: CASSQFEGGNTGELFF

d_gene: TRBD2
j_gene: TRBJ2-5
v_gene: TRBV5-8
CDR3aa: CASSSGTSGVSQETQYF

d_gene: TRBD2
j_gene: TRBJ2-1
v_gene: TRBV11-2
CDR3aa: CASSLVWSSGSSYNEQFF

d_gene: TRBD1
j_gene: TRBJ2-3
v_gene: TRBV7-2
CDR3aa: CASSLRTGGTDTQYF

d_gene: NA
j_gene: TRBJ2-7
v_gene: TRBV5-1
CDR3aa: CASSLSTQGSYEQYF

d_gene: NA
j_gene: TRBJ1-4
v_gene: TRBV12-3/TRBV12-4
CDR3aa: CASSPDDWGEKLFF

d_gene: NA
j_gene: TRBJ2-2
v_gene: TRBV4-3
CDR3aa: CASSRFVGGANTGELFF

d_gene: NA
j_gene: TRBJ1-2
v_gene: TRBV7-9
CDR3aa: CASSSDGDYGYTF

d_gene: NA
j_gene: TRBJ2-4
v_gene: TRBV7-2
CDR3aa: CASSLDRVKNIQYF

d_gene: NA
j_gene: TRBJ2-3
v_gene: TRBV20-1
CDR3aa: CSARLLDTDTQYF

d_gene: TRBD2
j_gene: TRBJ2-3
v_gene: TRBV5-4
CDR3aa: CASSVAGGLSTDTQYF

d_gene: NA
j_gene: TRBJ2-3
v_gene: TRBV21-1
CDR3aa: CASSLADVSTDTQYF

d_gene: NA
j_gene: TRBJ2-2
v_gene: TRBV20-1
CDR3aa: CSVHEPPTGELFF

d_gene: TRBD1
j_gene: TRBJ2-6
v_gene: TRBV5-1
CDR3aa: CASSTGQGFLSGANVLTF

d_gene: TRBD1
j_gene: TRBJ1-2
v_gene: TRBV6-5
CDR3aa: CASSSPWTGYTSGYTF

d_gene: TRBD2
j_gene: TRBJ2-1
v_gene: TRBV20-1
CDR3aa: CSAKGLAGSREQFF

d_gene: TRBD1
j_gene: TRBJ1-2
v_gene: TRBV20-1
CDR3aa: CSATGTGRYGYTF

d_gene: NA
j_gene: TRBJ2-7
v_gene: TRBV20-1
CDR3aa: CSASPPGPRSYEQYF

d_gene: TRBD2
j_gene: TRBJ2-1
v_gene: TRBV7-8
CDR3aa: CASGGESYNEQFF

d_gene: NA
j_gene: TRBJ1-5
v_gene: TRBV20-1
CDR3aa: CSASRLNQPQHF

d_gene: NA
j_gene: TRBJ2-7
v_gene: TRBV20-1
CDR3aa: CSARSINYYEQYF

d_gene: NA
j_gene: TRBJ1-6
v_gene: TRBV7-2
CDR3aa: CASSLGVVPLHF

d_gene: NA
j_gene: TRBJ2-1
v_gene: TRBV7-9
CDR3aa: CASSTGPMYNEQFF

d_gene: NA
j_gene: TRBJ2-1
v_gene: TRBV12-3/TRBV12-4
CDR3aa: CASSSVALGHEQFF

d_gene: TRBD2
j_gene: TRBJ2-3
v_gene: TRBV13
CDR3aa: CASRKRGSADTQYF

d_gene: TRBD2
j_gene: TRBJ2-3
v_gene: TRBV15
CDR3aa: CATSREGSGGVVTDTQYF

d_gene: NA
j_gene: TRBJ2-7
v_gene: TRBV10-3
CDR3aa: CAIKDRWESEQYF

d_gene: NA
j_gene: TRBJ1-2
v_gene: TRBV12-3/TRBV12-4
CDR3aa: CASSSRQPTNYGYTF

d_gene: NA
j_gene: TRBJ2-7
v_gene: TRBV12-3/TRBV12-4
CDR3aa: CASSLDIAYEQYF